The subject of this entry is one TCR beta chain. The target antigen is unknown. Healthy bone marrow donors made up the donors. This record comes from a study of cytomegalovirus exposure and HLA in healthy donors. Turning to the study itself: In an earlier analysis, around 100 million unique TCR beta sequences were found from about 179 million T cells.

The study ran its PCR with 60 Vbeta and 13 Jbeta primers. Data came from immunoSEQ multiplex PCR; TCRdb stores just in-frame clones and leaves some out. This sample carries some 180,000 clones, roughly 82% of them seen once, and the ten largest clones take 1.5%. Notes on the study in general: Among the CMV-associated chains, a few were confirmed in vitro as specific for CMV antigens. In an earlier analysis, about 87% or about 30%: the productive usage of most TCR beta V segments.

From germline, CDR1 is WNHNN and CDR2 SYGVQD (reference sequence). The CDR3 covers 17 residues. After removal of 1 base from V and 5 bases from J, the junction contained 10 bases not matched to a gene. Sequencing was done on a sample of PBMCs. The receptor comes from a middle-aged man in good health and CMV-seronegative. This chain connects TRBV10-1 to TRBJ2-2; 7 bases line up with TRBD2. The CDR3 sequence: CASSEFPTSEKTGELFF. As DNA, the CDR3 is TGCGCCAGCAGTGAGTTTCCTACTAGCGAGAAAACCGGGGAGCTGTTTTTT.